Given below is one T cell receptor beta chain in context. Its antigen specificity is not known. No per-base quality is available; no much larger clone lies one base away. The data are from a study of technical replicates of blood from a few donors (dated by TCRdb to the late 2010s). Library preparation was by the immunoSEQ multiplex PCR assay. Sourced from immuneACCESS, this table was stored by TCRdb with only in-frame sequences that have V and J called. A share of the clones is absent; for the studies checked, an unresolved V gene accounts for under half, and the remainder has no known explanation. For this sample there are 13,000 to 15,000 clones; roughly 80% appear just once. The top ten constitute approximately 10% of the sample. Per the germline V gene, WSHSY is the CDR1 and SAAADI is the CDR2. The CDR3 covers 13 residues, taking in both the cysteine and the phenylalanine. CDR3 DNA is the only sequence kept; it has 39 bases, read in frame from the first base. Trimming removed 8 bases from V and 8 bases from J; the gene matches leave 9 bases unexplained.

The sample was PBMCs. The clonotype comes from a human donor in good health. The rearranged chain carries TRBV10-2 and TRBJ1-2; 9 bases in between match TRBD1. The DNA sequence is TGCGCCAGCCTCCTGGACAGGGGAAGCGGCTACACCTTC. It translates as CASLLDRGSGYTF.